This TCR beta chain was observed in a study of cytomegalovirus exposure and HLA in healthy donors. Across the study: Early released data comprised approximately 85 million unique TCRs from HLA-typed donors.

This clone has more than one count but fewer than ten. Its antigen is unknown. The CDR3 sequence is 15 residues long. In germline, CDR1 is KGHSH, CDR2 LQKENI. Germline trimming cut 2 bases from V and 3 bases from J; bases unmatched to any gene: 6. Overall study results and limits: It was reported in a later analysis that an Asian-associated ancestry cluster showed fewer N-insertions than the approximately 670-donor mean.

A multiplex PCR was run with 60 Vbeta primers and 13 Jbeta primers. Profiling relied on immunoSEQ multiplex PCR, and the TCRdb table lists in-frame clones only, not all of them. This repertoire shows some 180,000 clones, roughly 73% found once; its top ten account for approximately 2%. Sequencing input: PBMCs. This clonotype was obtained from a woman aged 25-40 years in good health and CMV-seronegative. The rearrangement joins TRBV18 to TRBJ1-1, with 7 bases lining up with TRBD1. CDR3 protein: CASSPFDREYTEAFF. The CDR3 DNA is TGTGCCAGCTCACCATTCGACAGGGAATACACTGAAGCTTTCTTT.